Below, one T cell receptor (beta chain) is given with its context. Generated by immunoSEQ multiplex PCR, the TCRdb table keeps only in-frame clones and is missing some. The table has 150,000 to 180,000 clones, roughly 92% seen once. These data originate in a study of control samples from healthy donors and cancer patients. Per the germline V gene, CDR1 is SGHAT and CDR2 is FQNNGV. V lost 5 bases to trimming and J lost 6 bases, with 13 bases between them. This CDR3 contains 13 residues. The sequencing sample was made of blood. The TCR originated in a man aged 45-65 years in good health. The chain combines TRBV11-2 with TRBJ1-2; tentative D call: TRBD1 (6 bases). This chain's CDR3 is CASSKDSRHGYTF. In nucleotides, the CDR3 is TGTGCCAGCAGCAAGGACAGTAGGCATGGCTACACCTTC.